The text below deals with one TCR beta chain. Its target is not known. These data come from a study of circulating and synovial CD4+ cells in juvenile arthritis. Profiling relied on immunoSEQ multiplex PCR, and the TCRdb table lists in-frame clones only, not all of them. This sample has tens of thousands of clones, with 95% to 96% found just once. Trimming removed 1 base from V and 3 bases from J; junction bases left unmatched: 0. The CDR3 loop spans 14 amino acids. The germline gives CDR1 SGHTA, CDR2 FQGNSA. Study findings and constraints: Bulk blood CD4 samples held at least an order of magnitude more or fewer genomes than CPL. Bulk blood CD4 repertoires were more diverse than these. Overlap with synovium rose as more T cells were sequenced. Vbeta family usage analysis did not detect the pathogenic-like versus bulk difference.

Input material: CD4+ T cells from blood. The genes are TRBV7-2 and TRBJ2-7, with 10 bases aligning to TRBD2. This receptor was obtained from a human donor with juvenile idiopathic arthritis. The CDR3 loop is CASSLVAGGYEQYF. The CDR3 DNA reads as TGTGCCAGCAGCTTAGTAGCGGGAGGCTACGAGCAGTACTTC.